These 29 T cell receptor beta chains were sequenced from one sample in a study of human T cells and chemical hapten exposure. Time point of the sample: patch test 3, about 24 weeks after DPC sensitization. Specified treatment: therapeutic diphenylcyclopropenone sensitization with weekly scalp DPC. Each CDR3 protein gets one entry after TCRdb re-called the RACE reads with MiXCR. The sample shows 97,000 or so distinct CDR3 sequences, about 28% of them seen only once. This specimen consisted of whole blood, obtained in connection with sensitization to the hapten diphenylcyclopropenone (DPC). Receptors were obtained from a man between 35 and 55 years old with alopecia areata. Some clones in this sample may be carry-over from other donors' samples.

The chain couples TRBV27 to TRBJ2-3; TRBD2 is a possible D gene (7 bases). The CDR3 has 16 amino acids. CDR1 is MNHEY, CDR2 SMNVEV, per germline (reference sequence). Trimming shortened V by 5 bases and J by 6 bases, and 21 bases separated the two germline ends. The CDR3 is CASSPFGGGGVDTQYF. The DNA for the CDR3 is TGTGCCAGCAGTCCATTTGGGGGAGGGGGAGTGGATACGCAGTATTTT.

The chain is built from TRBV6-5 and TRBJ1-1, with 8 bases that match TRBD1. V lost 0 bases and J lost 4; bases outside the gene matches: 4. CDR1 is MNHEY and CDR2 is SVGAGI in the germline V gene. The CDR3 is 15 residues long. CDR3 residues: CASSYSKGQGTEAFF. In DNA form, the CDR3 reads TGTGCCAGCAGTTACTCGAAAGGACAGGGCACTGAAGCTTTCTTT.

There are many counts of this clonotype. The chain couples TRBV4-2 to TRBJ2-3, with 9 bases lining up with TRBD1. Germline V CDR1 and CDR2: LGHNA, YNFKEQ. J lost 2 bases, V lost 1 base, and 4 bases had no gene match. This CDR3 is built from 16 residues. CDR3 in amino acids: CASSQGTGEHTDTQYF. The CDR3 nucleotides read TGTGCCAGCAGCCAAGGGACAGGGGAACACACAGATACGCAGTATTTT.

The chain links TRBV10-3 to TRBJ2-7, with D tentatively TRBD2 (6 bases). Germline V gene sequence: CDR1 ENHRY, CDR2 SYGVKD. The CDR3 loop spans 15 amino acids. Trimming removed 4 bases from V and 0 bases from J, with 13 bases in between. CDR3 sequence reads: CAISAGTFSSYEQYF. CDR3 in DNA: TGTGCCATCAGTGCCGGGACTTTCAGCTCCTACGAGCAGTACTTC.

The chain employs TRBV20-1 and TRBJ2-2; maybe TRBD2 (6 bases). The CDR3 loop spans 15 amino acids. Germline V gene lookup returns CDR1 DFQATT and CDR2 SNEGSKA (reference sequence). V dropped 5 bases and J dropped 0 bases, with 13 bases sitting between them. The CDR3 region is CSAPPGSSNTGELFF. The CDR3 DNA is TGCAGTGCTCCACCCGGGAGCTCGAACACCGGGGAGCTGTTTTTT.

V usage is TRBV5-1 and J usage is TRBJ2-3, with 14 bases identical to TRBD2. Germline lookup yields CDR1 SGHRS and CDR2 YFSETQ. V shed 3 bases and J 4 bases; nucleotides not matched to a gene: 4. The CDR3 has 16 residues. This chain's CDR3 is CASSSAGLAGADTQYF. CDR3 nucleotides: TGCGCCAGCAGCTCGGCGGGACTAGCGGGAGCAGATACGCAGTATTTT.

The V gene is TRBV9, the J gene TRBJ2-1, with D unresolved. CDR3 size: 12 residues. Trimming left V 0 bases short and J 9 bases short, with 7 bases between. The germline V gene has CDR1 SGDLS and CDR2 YYNGEE. CDR3 region: CASSVGTTEQFF. Written as DNA, the CDR3 is TGTGCCAGCAGCGTAGGGACGACTGAGCAGTTCTTC.

The chain couples TRBV6-1 to TRBJ2-7; D possibly corresponds to TRBD1 (6 bases). The CDR3 runs 13 residues. V was cut by 1 base and J by 5 bases, with 9 bases left in between. From germline, CDR1 is MNHNS and CDR2 SASEGT. The DNA for the CDR3 is TGTGCCAGCAGTGAAGGCAGGGGCGACGAGCAGTACTTC. It encodes CASSEGRGDEQYF.

This clonotype has a handful of counts. The genes are TRBV6-1 and TRBJ2-3; 7 positions match TRBD1. CDR3 length equals 14 residues. With V trimmed by 10 bases and J by 5 bases, 12 bases remained unmatched. Germline loops: CDR1 MNHNS, CDR2 SASEGT. The CDR3 loop is CAIPTGPGGDTQYF. The CDR3, as DNA: TGTGCCATCCCGACAGGCCCAGGGGGAGATACGCAGTATTTT.

About this clonotype itself: The CDR3 end shows no conserved phenylalanine or tryptophan, and so a read error is likely. This chain links TRBV20-1 with TRBJ2-2, with a weak D call TRBD2 (6 bases). Germline lookup yields CDR1 DFQATT and CDR2 SNEGSKA (reference sequence). The CDR3 totals 14 residues. V lost 4 bases and J lost 7, with 16 bases in between. The chain's CDR3 is CSATGRRGGGELFS. The CDR3 DNA sequence: TGCAGTGCTACGGGACGGAGGGGTGGCGGGGAGCTGTTTTCT.

The chain uses TRBV12-5 and TRBJ2-5; D is unresolved. The V gene lost 6 bases and the J gene lost 2 bases, with 10 bases spanning the gap. This CDR3 has 13 amino acids. Germline CDR1 reads LGHNT; CDR2 reads FRNRAP. The CDR3 nucleotides are TGTGCTAGTGGAGTAGGGCTGCAAGAGACCCAGTACTTC. Encoded protein: CASGVGLQETQYF.

The genes are TRBV27 and TRBJ2-2; 10 nucleotides line up with TRBD2. The CDR3 sequence is 15 residues long. The trim removed 4 bases at V and 4 bases at J, leaving 3 bases unmatched. CDR1 is MNHEY and CDR2 is SMNVEV in the germline V gene (reference sequence). CDR3 protein: CASSWSGRATGELFF. The CDR3 bases are TGTGCCAGCAGTTGGAGCGGGAGGGCCACCGGGGAGCTGTTTTTT.

The sample holds a few counts of this clonotype. This sequence joins TRBV10-2 and TRBJ2-5, with a tentative D call TRBD2 (5 bases). The V end lost 5 bases, the J end lost 4 bases, and 14 bases lay between the germline ends. CDR3 length equals 14 residues. The germline gives CDR1 WSHSY, CDR2 SAAADI. For the CDR3, the DNA is TGCGCCAGCAGTAACCCCCGGAGGAGAGAGACCCAGTACTTC. As protein: CASSNPRRRETQYF.

The V gene is TRBV10-3, the J gene TRBJ2-1; D not resolved. The CDR3 contains 16 residues. Germline CDR1 ENHRY, CDR2 SYGVKD. The ends were cut back, 0 bases at V and 2 bases at J, with 11 bases in the middle. The CDR3 sequence is CAISESVFQPYNEQFF. CDR3 nucleotide sequence: TGTGCCATCAGTGAGTCGGTATTCCAGCCCTACAATGAGCAGTTCTTC.

The gene calls are TRBV7-2 and TRBJ1-5; 10 nucleotides agree with TRBD1. J was trimmed by 4 bases and V by 6 bases; bases with no gene match: 6. CDR1 and CDR2 from the germline V gene are SGHTA and FQGNSA. The length of the CDR3 is 15 residues. DNA of the CDR3: TGTGCCAGCAGAGGGGGGACAGGGGTTAATCAGCCCCAGCATTTT. As protein: CASRGGTGVNQPQHF.

Written as DNA, the CDR3 is TGTGCCAGCAGCTCCGGCGACAGGAAGACTGAAGCTTTCTTT. The encoded protein is CASSSGDRKTEAFF. V gene TRBV7-9 combines with J gene TRBJ1-1; D possibly corresponds to TRBD1 (6 bases). Germline V gene sequence: CDR1 SEHNR, CDR2 FQNEAQ (reference sequence). This CDR3 is built from 14 residues. Trimming took off 4 bases at V and 5 bases at J, with 14 bases between the two ends.

The table lists this clonotype with a few counts. V usage is TRBV7-2 and J usage is TRBJ1-5; D may be TRBD1 (5 bases). CDR3 length equals 14 residues. The V gene's germline CDR1 is SGHTA and CDR2 FQGNSA. The V end lost 3 bases, the J end lost 2 bases, and 8 bases lay between the germline ends. CDR3 protein: CASSLTGGNQPQHF. The CDR3 region has the DNA TGTGCCAGCAGCTTGACGGGGGGCAATCAGCCCCAGCATTTT.

The chain uses TRBV20-1 and TRBJ2-7; 12 bases fit TRBD2. CDR1 is DFQATT, CDR2 SNEGSKA, per germline (reference sequence). This CDR3 is built from 14 residues. After removal of 3 bases from V and 1 base from J, the junction contained 1 base not matched to a gene. CDR3 bases: TGCAGTGCTAGGACTAGCGGGAGTTCCTACGAGCAGTACTTC. Protein sequence: CSARTSGSSYEQYF.

This clonotype was observed a few times. J is TRBJ2-3 and V is TRBV6-5, with 11 bases aligning to TRBD1. Germline lookup yields CDR1 MNHEY and CDR2 SVGAGI. The J segment lost 6 bases and the V segment lost 3 bases, leaving 11 bases of the junction unmatched. This CDR3 contains 17 residues. CDR3 residues: CASSYSPGQGDFDTQYF. CDR3 sequence (DNA): TGTGCCAGCAGTTATTCACCGGGACAGGGGGATTTTGATACGCAGTATTTT.

This clonotype showed up just a few times. J is TRBJ1-5 and V is TRBV27, with TRBD1 matching 9 bases. The CDR3 is 15 amino acids. Trimming cost V 2 bases and J 2 bases; bases outside gene matches: 1. CDR1 is MNHEY, CDR2 SMNVEV, per germline (reference sequence). Here the CDR3 reads CASSLRTGGNQPQHF. In DNA, the CDR3 is TGTGCCAGCAGTTTACGGACAGGGGGCAATCAGCCCCAGCATTTT.

The rearrangement joins TRBV5-1 to TRBJ2-3; D is ambiguous. This CDR3 contains 13 residues. Looked up from germline, CDR1 is SGHRS and CDR2 is YFSETQ. Between the trimmed V and J ends, which lost 3 bases and 3 bases, there was a span of 8 bases. CDR3 loop: CASSWAPTDTQYF. As DNA, the CDR3 is TGCGCCAGCAGCTGGGCTCCGACAGATACGCAGTATTTT. Full variable domain (outside the CDR3, taken from reference TRBV5-1 and TRBJ2-3): KAGVTQTPRYLIKTRGQQVTLSCSPISGHRSVSWYQQTPGQGLQFLFEYFSETQRNKGNFPGRFSGRQFSNSRSEMNVSTLELGDSALYLCASSWAPTDTQYFGPGTRLTVL.

The V gene is TRBV20-1, the J gene TRBJ2-3; D call uncertain. The CDR3 extends over 13 amino acids. Trimming left V 3 bases short and J 6 bases short, with 13 bases between. Germline CDR1 is DFQATT and CDR2 is SNEGSKA (reference sequence). DNA of the CDR3: TGCAGTGCTAGTAGTGGTATCCGGGATACGCAGTATTTT. This gives the protein CSASSGIRDTQYF.

The rearrangement links TRBV6-2 or TRBV6-3 to TRBJ2-3; D is uncertain. The CDR3 spans 15 residues. V lost 6 bases and J 1 base, leaving 14 bases between the germline ends. CDR1 and CDR2 from the germline V gene are MNHEY and SVGEGT. The CDR3 DNA follows: TGTGCCAGCAGAGGCGGTCCTCAAGGCACAGATACGCAGTATTTT. Translation: CASRGGPQGTDTQYF.

This clonotype appeared a few times. The chain has TRBV7-9 and TRBJ1-6; 8 bases are shared with TRBD1. After removal of 5 bases from V and 3 bases from J, the junction contained 6 bases not matched to a gene. The CDR3 is 16 residues long. CDR1 is SEHNR, CDR2 FQNEAQ, per germline (reference sequence). The CDR3 region has the DNA TGTGCCAGCAGCGACGGACAGGGTTTCTATAATTCACCCCTCCACTTT. Translated: CASSDGQGFYNSPLHF.

This clonotype showed up just a few times. V gene TRBV11-1 combines with J gene TRBJ2-3, with 14 positions matching TRBD2. The CDR3 spans 16 residues. After removal of 5 bases from V and 2 bases from J, the junction contained 3 bases not matched to a gene. In germline, CDR1 is SGHAT, CDR2 FQDESV (reference sequence). CDR3 loop: CASSRLAGGPTDTQYF. DNA for the CDR3: TGTGCCAGCAGCCGACTAGCGGGAGGGCCCACAGATACGCAGTATTTT.

This chain uses TRBV20-1 with TRBJ1-1; D remains ambiguous. Between the trimmed V and J ends, which lost 5 bases and 1 base, there was a span of 11 bases. Looked up from germline, CDR1 is DFQATT and CDR2 is SNEGSKA (reference sequence). CDR3 length equals 13 residues. The CDR3 nucleotides are TGCAGTGCTGACGGCAGTAGGAACACTGAAGCTTTCTTT. This encodes CSADGSRNTEAFF.

The J gene is TRBJ2-1, the V gene TRBV15, with a tentative D call TRBD2 (5 bases). CDR3 length: 15 residues. V lost 5 bases and J lost 1, with 12 bases in between. Germline V CDR1 and CDR2: LNHNV, YYDKDF (reference sequence). DNA of the CDR3: TGTGCCACCAGCTACACTAGAGGGTCCTACAATGAGCAGTTCTTC. Translating it yields CATSYTRGSYNEQFF.

The CDR3 DNA follows: TGTGCCAGCAGTTACAGGGACAGGAACACTGAAGCTTTCTTT. Amino acid sequence: CASSYRDRNTEAFF. The V call is TRBV6-5, the J call TRBJ1-1; 7 bases align to TRBD1. V lost 2 bases to trimming and J lost 1 base; unmatched junction nucleotides: 1. Looked up from germline, CDR1 is MNHEY and CDR2 is SVGAGI. CDR3 length: 14 amino acids.

The J gene is TRBJ1-6, the V gene TRBV9; D unclear. There are 15 residues in the CDR3. V was cut by 4 bases and J by 0 bases, with 8 bases left in between. Per germline, CDR1 SGDLS and CDR2 YYNGEE. DNA for the CDR3: TGTGCCAGCAGCCTGAGAAGCTCCTATAATTCACCCCTCCACTTT. Amino acid sequence: CASSLRSSYNSPLHF.